This entry features one T cell receptor beta chain sequence. What it recognizes is unknown. The sample originates from a study of vaccination effects on CD4 cells after COVID-19. This CDR3 has 14 amino acids. Unmatched junction bases numbered 11, after V lost 5 bases and J lost 8 bases. Germline-derived CDR1 and CDR2 are SEHNR and FQNEAQ (reference sequence). Only in-frame clones appear in the TCRdb table, and some are missing; sequencing was by immunoSEQ multiplex PCR. The table records tens of thousands of clones, around two thirds of them present only once. Study-wide results and limits: Late post-vaccination, clones induced by infection and those induced by vaccine underwent marked clonal contraction.

Peptide-pool stimulation followed by sequencing identified expanded antigen-specific CD4+ clonotypes in the ViraFEST assay. Following culture for around 10 days, CD4+ T cells were isolated. Between March and December 2020, the person had a SARS-CoV-2 infection that PCR confirmed. The authors exchanged half the medium for IL-2 medium on days 3 and 7. This specimen consisted of CD4+ T cells from PBMCs cultured with HCoV-NL63 spike peptides, obtained before COVID-19 vaccination. The origin of this receptor is a human donor who had a prior SARS-CoV-2 infection. The chain has TRBV7-9 and TRBJ1-2; the match to TRBD1 covers 7 bases. This CDR3 is CASSKTTGVWGYTF. The DNA for the CDR3 is TGTGCCAGCAGCAAAACAACAGGGGTTTGGGGCTACACCTTC. Full variable domain (rest looked up from reference TRBV7-9 and TRBJ1-2): DTGVSQNPRHKITKRGQNVTFRCDPISEHNRLYWYRQTLGQGPEFLTYFQNEAQLEKSRLLSDRFSAERPKGSFSTLEIQRTEQGDSAMYLCASSKTTGVWGYTFGSGTRLTVV.